Listed below are T cell receptor beta chains from one sample, sequenced in a study of cytomegalovirus exposure and HLA in healthy donors. Data came from immunoSEQ multiplex PCR; TCRdb stores just in-frame clones and leaves some out. In the table there are about 190,000 clones, roughly 80% of which are singletons. Sequencing was carried out using PBMCs. Receptors were obtained from a male donor in good health and CMV-seronegative. The CDR3 runs from the conserved cysteine through the conserved F or W. The D gene is left open where the match is weak. The size entry is marked missing in some rows and otherwise reads once, few, many or a size class.

V,D,size,J,CDR3,DNA
TRBV7-6,TRBD1,NA,TRBJ1-4,CASSLRQGNEKLFF,TGTGCCAGCAGCTTAAGACAGGGGAATGAAAAACTGTTTTTT
TRBV19,TRBD1,NA,TRBJ1-2,CASRDRGRNYGYTF,TGTGCCAGTAGGGACAGGGGGCGGAACTATGGCTACACCTTC
TRBV30,NA,NA,TRBJ2-3,CAWSVLAGGHDTQYF,TGTGCCTGGAGTGTACTGGCCGGGGGGCACGATACGCAGTATTTT
TRBV27,NA,NA,TRBJ1-2,CASRHSRGGGYTF,TGTGCCAGCAGACATAGCCGAGGAGGGGGCTACACCTTC
TRBV28,TRBD1,few,TRBJ2-7,CASRLSYRTGGSFYEQYF,TGTGCCAGCAGACTAAGCTATCGGACAGGGGGTTCTTTCTACGAGCAGTACTTC
TRBV6-6,TRBD1,NA,TRBJ1-1,CASSWRDSYTEAFF,TGTGCCAGCAGTTGGAGGGACAGCTACACTGAAGCTTTCTTT
TRBV4-3,TRBD2,NA,TRBJ2-1,CASSQDFTSGHNEQFF,TGCGCCAGCAGCCAAGATTTTACTAGCGGTCACAATGAGCAGTTCTTC
TRBV5-6,NA,NA,TRBJ2-5,CASSFVRGSAQETQYF,TGTGCCAGCAGCTTCGTCCGGGGTAGCGCGCAAGAGACCCAGTACTTC
TRBV2,NA,NA,TRBJ1-1,CAGGDGNTEAFF,TGTGCCGGGGGGGACGGGAACACTGAAGCTTTCTTT
TRBV4-3,TRBD2,NA,TRBJ2-1,CASSQDFSSGGYNEQFF,TGCGCCAGCAGCCAAGATTTCTCCAGCGGGGGCTACAATGAGCAGTTCTTC
TRBV19,NA,NA,TRBJ2-1,CASSMGSSYNEQFF,TGTGCCAGTAGTATGGGGAGCTCCTACAATGAGCAGTTCTTC
TRBV5-1,NA,NA,TRBJ2-1,CASSLVGSSNEQFF,TGCGCCAGCAGCTTGGTGGGCTCCTCAAATGAGCAGTTCTTC
TRBV5-1,NA,few,TRBJ2-1,CASHRDKSADEQFF,TGCGCCAGCCACCGGGACAAATCAGCCGATGAGCAGTTCTTC
TRBV5-1,TRBD1,NA,TRBJ1-3,CASSSGDSSGNTIYF,TGCGCCAGCAGCTCGGGGGACAGCTCTGGAAACACCATATATTTT
TRBV30,TRBD1,NA,TRBJ1-2,CAFSTGGYGYTF,TGTGCCTTCTCGACAGGGGGATATGGCTACACCTTC
TRBV18,NA,NA,TRBJ1-1,CASSEGRNTEAFF,TGTGCCAGCTCAGAGGGCAGGAACACTGAAGCTTTCTTT
TRBV5-1,TRBD1,once,TRBJ2-2,CASSLAQGALDPGELFF,TGCGCCAGCAGCTTGGCCCAGGGGGCTCTTGATCCCGGGGAGCTGTTTTTT
TRBV19,NA,NA,TRBJ1-4,CASSIVRGIFGKLFF,TGTGCCAGTAGTATTGTCCGAGGAATTTTTGGAAAACTGTTTTTT
TRBV5-6,NA,NA,TRBJ1-2,CASSLTGPNYGYTF,TGTGCCAGCAGCTTGACAGGACCTAACTATGGCTACACCTTC
TRBV19,TRBD1,few,TRBJ2-7,CASSPGRTGVGEQYF,TGTGCCAGTAGCCCGGGAAGGACAGGGGTGGGCGAGCAGTACTTC
TRBV7-8,TRBD1,NA,TRBJ2-7,CASSLGQGAYEQYF,TGTGCCAGCAGCTTAGGACAGGGGGCTTACGAGCAGTACTTC
TRBV27,TRBD2,NA,TRBJ2-3,CASTRTSGLPDTQYF,TGTGCCAGCACCAGAACTAGCGGGCTGCCAGATACGCAGTATTTT
TRBV28,NA,NA,TRBJ1-1,CASSFGAPAGHSNTEAFF,TGTGCCAGCAGTTTTGGGGCGCCGGCAGGGCACTCGAACACTGAAGCTTTCTTT
TRBV28,TRBD1,once,TRBJ1-5,CASSRQGVMGNQPQHF,TGTGCCAGCAGCCGACAGGGAGTGATGGGCAATCAGCCCCAGCATTTT
TRBV6-5,NA,few,TRBJ1-1,CASSRRGRNTEAFF,TGTGCCAGCAGTCGGAGGGGCAGGAACACTGAAGCTTTCTTT
TRBV28,TRBD1,NA,TRBJ2-7,CASSHSGTGGPNEQYF,TGTGCCAGCAGCCACAGCGGGACAGGGGGTCCCAACGAGCAGTACTTC
TRBV5-1,TRBD2,NA,TRBJ2-7,CASRRGLASPYEQYF,TGCGCCAGCAGACGGGGACTAGCGTCCCCCTACGAGCAGTACTTC
TRBV5-1,NA,NA,TRBJ2-4,CASSLGLGGPPNIQYF,TGCGCCAGCAGCTTGGGCCTCGGAGGGCCGCCCAACATTCAGTACTTC
TRBV4-3,NA,NA,TRBJ2-5,CASSQDERSAGQYF,TGCGCCAGCAGCCAAGACGAAAGGTCGGCCGGGCAGTACTTC
TRBV19,NA,NA,TRBJ1-5,CASSTDSDQPQHF,TGTGCCAGTAGTACAGACAGTGATCAGCCCCAGCATTTT
TRBV5-1,NA,NA,TRBJ2-2,CASSSGDTGELFF,TGCGCCAGCAGCTCAGGGGACACCGGGGAGCTGTTTTTT
TRBV19,TRBD1,NA,TRBJ2-1,CASSPGQGAPSSYNEQFF,TGTGCCAGTAGCCCGGGACAGGGGGCCCCAAGCTCCTACAATGAGCAGTTCTTC
TRBV18,NA,NA,TRBJ1-5,CASSRLAAGGNQPQHF,TGTGCCAGCTCCCGACTCGCGGCAGGGGGCAATCAGCCCCAGCATTTT
TRBV5-1,NA,NA,TRBJ1-5,CASSPHQDSLDRSGANQPQHF,TGCGCCAGCAGCCCTCACCAGGACAGTCTGGACAGATCAGGGGCAAATCAGCCCCAGCATTTT
TRBV7-8,TRBD1,NA,TRBJ2-7,CASSSGTAPFYEQYF,TGTGCCAGCAGCTCGGGGACAGCTCCCTTCTACGAGCAGTACTTC
TRBV15,NA,NA,TRBJ2-3,CATSRDPTSTDTQYF,TGTGCCACCAGCAGAGACCCCACTAGCACAGATACGCAGTATTTT
TRBV28,TRBD1,NA,TRBJ2-7,CASSLRGPYEQYF,TGTGCCAGCAGTTTGAGGGGGCCTTACGAGCAGTACTTC
TRBV10-3,TRBD1,few,TRBJ1-2,CAISVGQATNYGYTF,TGTGCCATCAGTGTTGGACAGGCAACTAACTATGGCTACACCTTC
TRBV6-5,NA,NA,TRBJ1-1,CASSYIGEAFF,TGTGCCAGCAGTTACATCGGTGAAGCTTTCTTT
TRBV28,TRBD1,NA,TRBJ2-7,CASSNPGQGSYEQYF,TGTGCCAGCAGTAACCCGGGACAGGGGTCCTACGAGCAGTACTTC
TRBV27,TRBD2,NA,TRBJ2-3,CASSTRSLRGASTDTQYF,TGTGCCAGCAGTACAAGGTCCTTGCGGGGGGCTAGCACAGATACGCAGTATTTT
TRBV29-1,NA,NA,TRBJ2-1,CSVAVNEQFF,TGCAGCGTTGCAGTGAATGAGCAGTTCTTC
TRBV15,NA,once,TRBJ1-1,CATSRDRRIMNTEAFF,TGTGCCACCAGCAGAGATCGCAGGATTATGAACACTGAAGCTTTCTTT
TRBV5-1,TRBD1,NA,TRBJ1-1,CASSVDRGRNTEAFF,TGCGCCAGCAGCGTAGACAGGGGGCGGAACACTGAAGCTTTCTTT
TRBV7-6,TRBD1,NA,TRBJ2-2,CASSSLTGMGTGELFF,TGTGCCAGCAGCAGTTTGACAGGGATGGGCACCGGGGAGCTGTTTTTT